The entry below describes one T cell receptor (beta chain). The antigen is unknown. Trimming shortened V by 1 base and J by 2 bases, and 15 bases separated the two germline ends. This CDR3 has 15 amino acids. Germline V lookup: CDR1 DFQATT, CDR2 SNEGSKA (reference sequence). The data belong to a study of response to subunit inactivated influenza vaccine. The study, taken as a whole, reports: A suggestion made by the authors is that each seasonal influenza vaccination recruits few new T cells.

Each CDR3 protein is one row after TCRdb ran MiXCR on the RT-PCR reads. Seen here are 500,000 or so distinct CDR3 sequences, more than 15% observed once, and the top ten hold 2.5% to 3.5%. The V gene is TRBV20-1, the J gene TRBJ2-7, with no clear D. The sequenced sample was CD4+ T cells sorted from PBMCs, obtained around 25 months after vaccination. This TCR was recovered from a man aged 45-69 years who received an inactivated influenza vaccine. The CDR3 loop reads CSARATPRSAYEQYF. CDR3 sequence (DNA): TGCAGTGCTAGAGCAACTCCCCGCTCAGCCTACGAGCAGTACTTC.